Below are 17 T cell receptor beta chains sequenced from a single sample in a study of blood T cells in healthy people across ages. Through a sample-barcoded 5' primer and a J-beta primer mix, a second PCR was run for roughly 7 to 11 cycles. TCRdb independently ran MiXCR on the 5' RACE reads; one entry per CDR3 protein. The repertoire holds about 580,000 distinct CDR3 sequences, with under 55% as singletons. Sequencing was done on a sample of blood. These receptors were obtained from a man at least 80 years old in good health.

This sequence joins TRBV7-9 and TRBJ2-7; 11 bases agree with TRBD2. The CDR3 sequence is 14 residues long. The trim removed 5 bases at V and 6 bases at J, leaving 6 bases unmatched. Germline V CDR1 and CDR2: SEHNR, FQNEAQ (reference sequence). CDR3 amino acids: CASSRLAGGGEQYF. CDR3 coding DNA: TGTGCCAGCAGCCGGCTAGCGGGAGGAGGCGAGCAGTACTTC.

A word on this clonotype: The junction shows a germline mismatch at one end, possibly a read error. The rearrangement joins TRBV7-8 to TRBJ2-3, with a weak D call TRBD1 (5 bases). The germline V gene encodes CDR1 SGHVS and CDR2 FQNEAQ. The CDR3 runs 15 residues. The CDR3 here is CAGSRGVHGLDTQYF. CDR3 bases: TGTGCCGGCAGTAGGGGCGTCCACGGTTTAGATACGCAGTATTTT.

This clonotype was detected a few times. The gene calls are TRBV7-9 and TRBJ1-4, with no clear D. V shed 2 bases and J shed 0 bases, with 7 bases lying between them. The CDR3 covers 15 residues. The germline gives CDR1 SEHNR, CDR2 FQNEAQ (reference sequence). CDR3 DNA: TGTGCCAGCAGCTTATTGGGTGCAACTAATGAAAAACTGTTTTTT. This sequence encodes CASSLLGATNEKLFF. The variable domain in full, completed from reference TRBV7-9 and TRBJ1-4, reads DTGVSQNPRHKITKRGQNVTFRCDPISEHNRLYWYRQTLGQGPEFLTYFQNEAQLEKSRLLSDRFSAERPKGSFSTLEIQRTEQGDSAMYLCASSLLGATNEKLFFGSGTQLSVL.

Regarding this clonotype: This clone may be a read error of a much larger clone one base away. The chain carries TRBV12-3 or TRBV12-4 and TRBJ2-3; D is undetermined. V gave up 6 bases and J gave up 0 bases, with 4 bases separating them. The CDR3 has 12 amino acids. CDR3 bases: TGTGCCAGCAGGCAAAGCACAGATACGCAGTATTTT. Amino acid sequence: CASRQSTDTQYF.

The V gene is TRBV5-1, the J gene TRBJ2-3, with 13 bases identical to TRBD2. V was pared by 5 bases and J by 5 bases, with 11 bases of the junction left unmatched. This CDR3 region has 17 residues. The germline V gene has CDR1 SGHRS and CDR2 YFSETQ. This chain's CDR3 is CASSRTSGGHPGDTQYF. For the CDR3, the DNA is TGCGCCAGCAGTCGGACTAGCGGGGGCCACCCAGGAGATACGCAGTATTTT. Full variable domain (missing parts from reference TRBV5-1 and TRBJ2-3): KAGVTQTPRYLIKTRGQQVTLSCSPISGHRSVSWYQQTPGQGLQFLFEYFSETQRNKGNFPGRFSGRQFSNSRSEMNVSTLELGDSALYLCASSRTSGGHPGDTQYFGPGTRLTVL.

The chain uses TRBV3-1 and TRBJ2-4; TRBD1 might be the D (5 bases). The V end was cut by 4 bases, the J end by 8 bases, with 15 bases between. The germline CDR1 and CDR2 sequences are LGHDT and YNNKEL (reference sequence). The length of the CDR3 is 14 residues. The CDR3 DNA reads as TGTGCCAGCAGCCCCCCGGACAAAGCATACATTCAGTACTTC. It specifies CASSPPDKAYIQYF.

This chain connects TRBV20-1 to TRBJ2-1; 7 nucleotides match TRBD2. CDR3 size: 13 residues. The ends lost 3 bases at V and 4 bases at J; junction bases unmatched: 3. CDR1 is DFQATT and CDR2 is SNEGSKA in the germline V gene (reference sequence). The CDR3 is CSASLAAYNEQFF. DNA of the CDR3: TGCAGTGCTAGTCTAGCGGCGTACAATGAGCAGTTCTTC.

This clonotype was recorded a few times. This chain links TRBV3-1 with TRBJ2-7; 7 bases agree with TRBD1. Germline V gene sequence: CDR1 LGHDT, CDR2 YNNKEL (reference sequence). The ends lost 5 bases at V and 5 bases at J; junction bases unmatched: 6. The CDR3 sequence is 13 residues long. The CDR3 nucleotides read TGTGCCAGCAGCAGGGGACAGAGAGACGAGCAGTACTTC. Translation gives CASSRGQRDEQYF.

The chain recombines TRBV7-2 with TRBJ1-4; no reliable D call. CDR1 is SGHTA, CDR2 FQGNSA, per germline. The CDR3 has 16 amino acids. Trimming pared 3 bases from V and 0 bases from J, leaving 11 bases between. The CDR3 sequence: CASSFVRQATNEKLFF. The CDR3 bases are TGTGCCAGCAGCTTCGTAAGACAAGCAACTAATGAAAAACTGTTTTTT.

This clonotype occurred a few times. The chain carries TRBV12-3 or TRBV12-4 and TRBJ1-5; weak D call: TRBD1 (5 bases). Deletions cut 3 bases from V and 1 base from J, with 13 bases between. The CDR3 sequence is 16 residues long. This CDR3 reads CASSFGQGASNQPQHF. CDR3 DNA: TGTGCCAGCAGTTTCGGTCAGGGAGCGAGCAATCAGCCCCAGCATTTT.

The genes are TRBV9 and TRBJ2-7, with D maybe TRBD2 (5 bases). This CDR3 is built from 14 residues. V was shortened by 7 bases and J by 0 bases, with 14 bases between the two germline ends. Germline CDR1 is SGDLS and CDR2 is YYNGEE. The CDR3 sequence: CASGPSGSSYEQYF. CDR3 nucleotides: TGTGCCAGCGGCCCCTCGGGGAGCTCCTACGAGCAGTACTTC.

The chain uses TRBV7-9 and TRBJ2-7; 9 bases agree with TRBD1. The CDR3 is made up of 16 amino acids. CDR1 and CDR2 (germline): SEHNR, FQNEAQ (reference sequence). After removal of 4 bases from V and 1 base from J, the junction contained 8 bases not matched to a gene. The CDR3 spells CASSSKVGTGSYEQYF. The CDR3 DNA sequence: TGTGCCAGCAGCTCCAAAGTCGGGACAGGGTCCTACGAGCAGTACTTC. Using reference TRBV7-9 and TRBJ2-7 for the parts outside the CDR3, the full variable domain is DTGVSQNPRHKITKRGQNVTFRCDPISEHNRLYWYRQTLGQGPEFLTYFQNEAQLEKSRLLSDRFSAERPKGSFSTLEIQRTEQGDSAMYLCASSSKVGTGSYEQYFGPGTRLTVT.

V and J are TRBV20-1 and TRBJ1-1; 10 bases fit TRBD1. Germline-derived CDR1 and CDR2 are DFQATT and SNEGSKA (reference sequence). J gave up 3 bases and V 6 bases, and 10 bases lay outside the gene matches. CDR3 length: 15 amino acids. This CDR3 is CSARDRGNLYTEAFF. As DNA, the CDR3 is TGCAGTGCGCGGGACAGGGGTAATCTGTACACTGAAGCTTTCTTT.

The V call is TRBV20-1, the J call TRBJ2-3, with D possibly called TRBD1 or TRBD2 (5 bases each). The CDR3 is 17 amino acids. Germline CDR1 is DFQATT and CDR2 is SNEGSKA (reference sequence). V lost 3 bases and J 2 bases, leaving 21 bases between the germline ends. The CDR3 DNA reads TGCAGTGCTAGGGATATAGCAGGAACGGGGCCCACAGATACGCAGTATTTT. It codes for CSARDIAGTGPTDTQYF.

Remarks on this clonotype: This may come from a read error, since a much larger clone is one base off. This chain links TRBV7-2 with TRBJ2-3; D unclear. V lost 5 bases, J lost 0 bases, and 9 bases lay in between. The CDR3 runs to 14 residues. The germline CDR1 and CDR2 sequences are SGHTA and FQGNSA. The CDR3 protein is CASSARASTDTQYF. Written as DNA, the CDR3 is TGTGCCAGCAGCGCCAGAGCTAGCACAGATACGCAGTATTTT.

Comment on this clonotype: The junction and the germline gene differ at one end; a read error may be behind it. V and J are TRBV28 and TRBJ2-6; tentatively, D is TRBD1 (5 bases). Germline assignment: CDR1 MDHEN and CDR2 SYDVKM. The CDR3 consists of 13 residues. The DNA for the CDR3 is TGTGCCAGCAGTGCCCATGGGGCCAACATCCTGACTTTC. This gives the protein CASSAHGANILTF. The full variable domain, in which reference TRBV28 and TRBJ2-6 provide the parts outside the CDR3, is DVKVTQSSRYLVKRTGEKVFLECVQDMDHENMFWYRQDPGLGLRLIYFSYDVKMKEKGDIPEGYSVSREKKERFSLILESASTNQTSMYLCASSAHGANILTFGAGSRLTVL.

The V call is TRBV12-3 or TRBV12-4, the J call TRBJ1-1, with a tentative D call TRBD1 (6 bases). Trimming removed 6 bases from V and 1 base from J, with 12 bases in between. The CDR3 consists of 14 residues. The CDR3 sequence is CASRKGGANTEAFF. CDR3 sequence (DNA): TGTGCCAGCAGGAAGGGGGGGGCGAACACTGAAGCTTTCTTT.